A selection of T cell receptor beta chains follows, all from one sample in a study of blood T cell repertoires in COVID-19. TCRdb's table, derived via immunoSEQ multiplex PCR, lists solely in-frame clones and lacks some. The sample consists of 150,000 or so clones, over 80% of them appearing once. The specimen sequenced was peripheral blood. The receptors were gathered from a man between 65 and 85 years old who had recovered from COVID-19. The conserved cysteine and the conserved F or W are not part of the CDR3 here. Each record gives: clone size, V gene, CDR3 protein. The listing skips clone size in some rows; elsewhere it reads once, few, many or a size class.

>-|TRBV16
ASSPSQGASTEAF
>-|TRBV2
ASGYSGDGHQPQH
>-|TRBV28
ATRGGGTYEQY
>-|TRBV6-6
ASSAWTGSNQPQH
>once|TRBV6-6
ASSLVAGTNTEAF
>-|TRBV3-1/TRBV3-2
ASSQDGGGPGANVLT
>-|TRBV10-3
AISADRAVEQF
>-|TRBV11-2
ASSLGMGSQPQH
>-|TRBV7-2
ASSLVYSGELF
>-|TRBV5-1
ASSLSAGSYEQY
>-|TRBV6-5
ASTPGDRDTGELF
>-|TRBV7-2
ASSTPGGFWGYT
>-|TRBV6-5
ASSSTGTVSGNTIY
>once|TRBV4-2
ASSQKEGFNYNEQF
>-|TRBV21-1
AREETSGYNEQF
>-|TRBV27
ASSLFVGGETQY
>few|TRBV6-4
ASSPENLGNQPQH
>-|TRBV6-2/TRBV6-3
ASSPSGSSPLRTKVDEQF
>-|TRBV6-5
ASSYSAGQGYGYT
>few|TRBV4-3
ASSQGSSGRADTQY
>-|TRBV27
ASPHRRTGMNEQY
>-|TRBV5-6
ASSFGQTGETQY
>-|TRBV19
ASSGTPNTEAF
>-|TRBV28
ASSSGQVYNEQY
>-|TRBV19
ASSPLGQSVTWPQH
>-|TRBV6-5
ASRLGHSNQPQH
>-|TRBV7-8
ASSPPLGLAVYEQY
>-|TRBV6-5
ASSYTPTDVMKKLF
>-|TRBV4-3
ASSQGLAGVPSDTQY
>-|TRBV5-5
ASSQASGQSYEQY
>once|TRBV6-2/TRBV6-3
ASSSGPDTQY
>-|TRBV5-1
ASRSQEGTDAF
>-|TRBV4-3
ASSPRNKMGQQKSYEQY
>once|TRBV5-4
ASSSQAGSNTEAF
>-|TRBV12-3/TRBV12-4
ASSPPGDTQY
>-|TRBV6-5
ASSYGRGRMGETQY
>-|TRBV7-2
ASSSPLAGGTYEQY
>once|TRBV9
ASSVGEGEQY
>-|TRBV11-1
ASSPRGGRPGELF
>-|TRBV30
AWSVQDTLYEQY
>-|TRBV2
ASSEGLAGVGELF
>-|TRBV10-1
ASSESGSSGAQY
>once|TRBV6-5
ASRPPGQKSYEQY
>few|TRBV29-1
SVWTSGKPNTGELF
>-|TRBV2
ASSVTRGTDTQY
>-|TRBV13
ASSYIAGSNTGELF